This T cell receptor (beta chain) originates from a study of neurological immune-mediated disorders. Study-wide findings and caveats: Phylogenetically, 18 of 34 multiple sclerosis patients' repertoires fell into one related-CDR3 cluster, a possible signature.

Deletions cut 4 bases from V and 10 bases from J, with 18 bases between. The CDR3 loop spans 15 amino acids. Germline V gives CDR1 SGHDT, CDR2 YYEEEE. Source material was 2 million unsorted PBMCs, stored at -80 °C in RNAlater. The cDNA was synthesized by means of template-switch 5'RACE, which was carried out with 10-nucleotide random UMIs. TCRdb re-called the 5' RACE reads with MiXCR, one entry per CDR3 protein. The table lists 65,000 to 95,000 distinct CDR3 sequences, less than 5.5% of them singletons. Many counts were recorded for this clonotype. Its antigen is unidentified. Sequencing was done on a sample of PBMCs. The chain has TRBV5-6 and TRBJ1-6; TRBD1 might be the D (6 bases). The clonotype was recovered from a woman aged 25 to 45 with multiple sclerosis. The CDR3 region has the DNA TGTGCCAGCAGCCCGACAGGTCCGGCAGGGTCACCCCTCCACTTT. It codes for CASSPTGPAGSPLHF. Full variable domain (missing parts from reference TRBV5-6 and TRBJ1-6): DAGVTQSPTHLIKTRGQQVTLRCSPKSGHDTVSWYQQALGQGPQFIFQYYEEEERQRGNFPDRFSGHQFPNYSSELNVNALLLGDSALYLCASSPTGPAGSPLHFGNGTRLTVT.